A selection of T cell receptor beta chains follows, all from one sample in a study of cytomegalovirus exposure and HLA in healthy donors. Method: immunoSEQ multiplex PCR; TCRdb's copy keeps in-frame clones and lacks some. The table lists about 190,000 clones, 77% of them singletons, with approximately 2.1% in the top ten. The specimen was PBMCs. The receptors derive from a woman aged 30 to 39 in good health and CMV-seropositive. Both conserved end residues are part of each CDR3. D genes are given only for firm matches.

D: -; J: TRBJ1-2; V: TRBV27; DNA: TGTGCCAGCAGTTCCAGGGGCCTGAGAACCTATGGCTACACCTTC; CDR3: CASSSRGLRTYGYTF
D: -; J: TRBJ2-7; V: TRBV7-2; DNA: TGTGCCAGCAGCTTAGGCAGGGGTAAATCCTACGAGCAGTACTTC; CDR3: CASSLGRGKSYEQYF
D: -; J: TRBJ1-1; V: TRBV5-6; DNA: TGTGCCAGCAGCCCTTTGGGAGGGGTGATGAACACTGAAGCTTTCTTT; CDR3: CASSPLGGVMNTEAFF
D: -; J: TRBJ2-3; V: TRBV10-3; DNA: TGTGCCATCAGTGCTCAGGTCGCGAGAACAGATACGCAGTATTTT; CDR3: CAISAQVARTDTQYF
D: -; J: TRBJ2-7; V: TRBV6-5; DNA: TGTGCCAGCAGGCCGACGGGTAGATACGAGCAGTACTTC; CDR3: CASRPTGRYEQYF
D: TRBD2; J: TRBJ2-7; V: TRBV28; DNA: TGTGCCAGCAGCCGGGCGGGAGTCCGGCACGAGCAGTACTTC; CDR3: CASSRAGVRHEQYF
D: -; J: TRBJ1-2; V: TRBV18; DNA: TGTGCCAGCTCACTGGGCCTCGGCGACTATGGCTACACCTTC; CDR3: CASSLGLGDYGYTF
D: TRBD1; J: TRBJ1-2; V: TRBV29-1; DNA: TGCAGCGTTCTGAGTCGGACAGGGGGCGCACCGCGGGGTGGCTACACCTTC; CDR3: CSVLSRTGGAPRGGYTF
D: TRBD1; J: TRBJ1-5; V: TRBV19; DNA: TGTGCCAGTAGTATACAGTCAGGGGGCGCGTTCACTCAGCCCCAGCATTTT; CDR3: CASSIQSGGAFTQPQHF
D: TRBD1; J: TRBJ1-2; V: TRBV28; DNA: TGTGCCAGCAGTGACAGGGGGTATGGCTACACCTTC; CDR3: CASSDRGYGYTF
D: -; J: TRBJ1-3; V: TRBV6-5; DNA: TGTGCCAGCAGCTCGAGCTCTGGAAACACCATATATTTT; CDR3: CASSSSSGNTIYF
D: TRBD1; J: TRBJ1-2; V: TRBV28; DNA: TGTGCCAGCAGCCTGGGACAGGGGGGCGGCTACACCTTC; CDR3: CASSLGQGGGYTF
D: TRBD2; J: TRBJ2-1; V: TRBV5-1; DNA: TGCGCCAGCAGCCCACCGGGACTAGGGCTTTACAATGAGCAGTTCTTC; CDR3: CASSPPGLGLYNEQFF
D: -; J: TRBJ2-1; V: TRBV18; DNA: TGTGCCAGCTCACCAGGGCAGGGGAGGGATGAGCAGTTCTTC; CDR3: CASSPGQGRDEQFF
D: TRBD2; J: TRBJ2-1; V: TRBV5-4; DNA: TGTGCCTCCGGGACGGGGGGGGCCCGCTCCTACAATGAGCAGTTCTTC; CDR3: CASGTGGARSYNEQFF
D: -; J: TRBJ2-3; V: TRBV5-1; DNA: TGCGCCAGCCGTGACACCGGCAAGGCAGATACGCAGTATTTT; CDR3: CASRDTGKADTQYF
D: -; J: TRBJ2-3; V: TRBV10-3; DNA: TGTGCCATCGTCGCTAAGTGGGGAGGCACAGATACGCAGTATTTT; CDR3: CAIVAKWGGTDTQYF
D: -; J: TRBJ2-7; V: TRBV7-2; DNA: TGTGCCAGCAGCCCGGGCTGGGGAGCGACGAACTCCTACGAGCAGTACTTC; CDR3: CASSPGWGATNSYEQYF
D: TRBD1; J: TRBJ2-5; V: TRBV19; DNA: TGTGCCAGTAGTAAGCACAGACAGGGACAAGAGACCCAGTACTTC; CDR3: CASSKHRQGQETQYF
D: TRBD1; J: TRBJ1-5; V: TRBV4-2; DNA: TGTGCCAGCAGCCAAGATAGGAACAGGGGAGTGAGCAATGGTCAGCCCCAGCATTTT; CDR3: CASSQDRNRGVSNGQPQHF
D: -; J: TRBJ2-1; V: TRBV7-2; DNA: TGTGCCAGCAGCTTGGGACTCCCCCACAATGAGCAGTTCTTC; CDR3: CASSLGLPHNEQFF
D: -; J: TRBJ2-2; V: TRBV7-3; DNA: TGTGCCAGCAGCGACACAGCGAACACCGGGGAGCTGTTTTTT; CDR3: CASSDTANTGELFF
D: TRBD2; J: TRBJ2-1; V: TRBV6-6; DNA: TGTGCCAGCTCACTAGCGGGGGGGCGGGGCCACAATGAGCAGTTCTTC; CDR3: CASSLAGGRGHNEQFF
D: -; J: TRBJ1-5; V: TRBV7-3; DNA: TGTGCCAGCAGCCCCCTCGGGCCGGGCGGGACTAATCAGCCCCAGCATTTT; CDR3: CASSPLGPGGTNQPQHF
D: TRBD2; J: TRBJ2-3; V: TRBV7-2; DNA: TGTGCCAGCAGCCAAGGCTCTCTAGCGGGGGGTGGGGATACGCAGTATTTT; CDR3: CASSQGSLAGGGDTQYF
D: -; J: TRBJ1-4; V: TRBV2; DNA: TGTGCCAGCAGTCTGAAACAGGGCGGTGGTGAAAAACTGTTTTTT; CDR3: CASSLKQGGGEKLFF
D: TRBD1; J: TRBJ1-2; V: TRBV28; DNA: TGTGCCAGCACCTTAGGGGGGACAGGGGGCGTTGGCTACACCTTC; CDR3: CASTLGGTGGVGYTF
D: -; J: TRBJ2-3; V: TRBV5-6; DNA: TGTGCCAGCAACATAGCGAGGGGCACAGATACGCAGTATTTT; CDR3: CASNIARGTDTQYF
D: TRBD1; J: TRBJ2-5; V: TRBV5-3; DNA: TGTGCCAGAAGCTTGCTGGACAGGGGACAAGAGACCCAGTACTTC; CDR3: CARSLLDRGQETQYF
D: -; J: TRBJ2-7; V: TRBV5-6; DNA: TGTGCCAGCAGCTTGGCCGGGACACCGTTCTACGAGCAGTACTTC; CDR3: CASSLAGTPFYEQYF